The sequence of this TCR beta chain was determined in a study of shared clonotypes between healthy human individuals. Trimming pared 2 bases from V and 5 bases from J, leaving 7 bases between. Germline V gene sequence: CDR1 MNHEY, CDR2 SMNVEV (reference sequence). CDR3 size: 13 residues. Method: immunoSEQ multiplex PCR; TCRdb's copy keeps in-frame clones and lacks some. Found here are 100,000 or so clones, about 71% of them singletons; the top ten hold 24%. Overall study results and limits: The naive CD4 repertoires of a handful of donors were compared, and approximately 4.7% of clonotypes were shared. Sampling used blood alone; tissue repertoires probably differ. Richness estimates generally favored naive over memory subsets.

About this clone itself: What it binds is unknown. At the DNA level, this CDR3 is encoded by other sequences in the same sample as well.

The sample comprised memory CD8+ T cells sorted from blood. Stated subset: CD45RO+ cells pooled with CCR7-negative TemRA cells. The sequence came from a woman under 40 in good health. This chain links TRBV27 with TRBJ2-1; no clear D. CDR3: CASSLGRHNEQFF. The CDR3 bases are TGTGCCAGCAGTTTAGGGCGGCACAATGAGCAGTTCTTC.